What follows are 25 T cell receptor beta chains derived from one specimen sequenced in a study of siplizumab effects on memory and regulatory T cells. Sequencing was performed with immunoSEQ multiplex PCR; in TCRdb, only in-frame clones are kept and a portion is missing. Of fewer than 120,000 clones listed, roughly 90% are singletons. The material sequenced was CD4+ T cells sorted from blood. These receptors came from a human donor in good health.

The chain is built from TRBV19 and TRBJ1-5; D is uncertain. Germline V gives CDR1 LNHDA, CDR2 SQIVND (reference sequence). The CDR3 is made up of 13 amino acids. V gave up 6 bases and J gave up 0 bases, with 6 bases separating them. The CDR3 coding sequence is TGTGCCAGTAGCCCGATTAGCAATCAGCCCCAGCATTTT. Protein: CASSPISNQPQHF. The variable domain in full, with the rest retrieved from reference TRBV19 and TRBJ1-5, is DGGITQSPKYLFRKEGQNVTLSCEQNLNHDAMYWYRQDPGQGLRLIYYSQIVNDFQKGDIAEGYSVSREKKESFPLTVTSAQKNPTAFYLCASSPISNQPQHFGDGTRLSIL.

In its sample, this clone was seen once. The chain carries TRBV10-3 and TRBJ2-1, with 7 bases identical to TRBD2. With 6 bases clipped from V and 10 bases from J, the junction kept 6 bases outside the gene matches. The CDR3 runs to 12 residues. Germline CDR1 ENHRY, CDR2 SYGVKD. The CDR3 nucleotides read TGTGCCATCAGAGCGACTAGCCGGGAGCAGTTCTTC. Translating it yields CAIRATSREQFF.

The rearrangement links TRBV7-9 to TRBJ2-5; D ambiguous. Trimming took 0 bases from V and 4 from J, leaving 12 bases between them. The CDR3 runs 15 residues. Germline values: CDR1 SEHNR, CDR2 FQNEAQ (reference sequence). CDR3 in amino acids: CASSLAGLTGETQYF. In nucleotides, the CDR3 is TGTGCCAGCAGCTTAGCGGGCCTAACGGGAGAGACCCAGTACTTC.

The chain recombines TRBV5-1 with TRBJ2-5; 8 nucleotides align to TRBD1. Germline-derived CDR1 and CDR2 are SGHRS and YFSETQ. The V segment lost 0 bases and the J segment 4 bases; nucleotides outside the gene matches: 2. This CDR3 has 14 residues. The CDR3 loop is CASSLAGQGETQYF. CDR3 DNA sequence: TGCGCCAGCAGCTTGGCAGGACAGGGAGAGACCCAGTACTTC.

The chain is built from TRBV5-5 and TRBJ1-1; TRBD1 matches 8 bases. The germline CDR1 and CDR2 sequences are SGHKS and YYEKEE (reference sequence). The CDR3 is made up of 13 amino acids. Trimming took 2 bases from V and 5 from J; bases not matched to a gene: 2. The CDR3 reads CASSLQGETEAFF. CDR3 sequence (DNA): TGTGCCAGCAGCTTACAGGGGGAGACTGAAGCTTTCTTT. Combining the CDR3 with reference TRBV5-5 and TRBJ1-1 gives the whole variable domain DAGVTQSPTHLIKTRGQQVTLRCSPISGHKSVSWYQQVLGQGPQFIFQYYEKEERGRGNFPDRFSARQFPNYSSELNVNALLLGDSALYLCASSLQGETEAFFGQGTRLTVV.

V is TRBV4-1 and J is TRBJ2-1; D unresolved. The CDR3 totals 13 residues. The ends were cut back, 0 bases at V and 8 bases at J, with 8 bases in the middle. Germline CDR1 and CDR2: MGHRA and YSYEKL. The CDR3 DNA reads TGCGCCAGCAGCCAAGATTCCGCCCATGAGCAGTTCTTC. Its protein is CASSQDSAHEQFF.

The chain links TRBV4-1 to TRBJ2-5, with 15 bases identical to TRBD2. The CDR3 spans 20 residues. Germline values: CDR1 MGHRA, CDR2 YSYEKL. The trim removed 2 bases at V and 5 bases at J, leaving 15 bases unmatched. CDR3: CASSQQANTGLAGGTETQYF. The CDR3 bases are TGCGCCAGCAGCCAACAGGCAAATACGGGACTAGCGGGAGGAACGGAGACCCAGTACTTC.

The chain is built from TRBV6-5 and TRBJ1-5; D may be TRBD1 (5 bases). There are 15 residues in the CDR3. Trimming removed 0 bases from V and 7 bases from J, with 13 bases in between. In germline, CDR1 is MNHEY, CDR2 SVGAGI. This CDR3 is CASSYSTQGGQPQHF. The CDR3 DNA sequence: TGTGCCAGCAGTTACTCAACCCAGGGCGGGCAGCCCCAGCATTTT.

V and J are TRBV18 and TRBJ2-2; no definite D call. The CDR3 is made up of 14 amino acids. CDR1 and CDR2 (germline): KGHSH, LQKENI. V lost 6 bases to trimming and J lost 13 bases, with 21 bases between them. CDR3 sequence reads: CASSSRPTQYGLFF. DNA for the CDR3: TGTGCCAGCTCCTCCCGGCCCACACAGTATGGGCTGTTTTTT.

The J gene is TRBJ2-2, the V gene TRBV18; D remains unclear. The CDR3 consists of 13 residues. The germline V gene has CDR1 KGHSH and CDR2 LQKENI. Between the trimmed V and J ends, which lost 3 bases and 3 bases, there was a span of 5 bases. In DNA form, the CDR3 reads TGTGCCAGCTCACCGATAGACACCGGGGAGCTGTTTTTT. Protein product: CASSPIDTGELFF.

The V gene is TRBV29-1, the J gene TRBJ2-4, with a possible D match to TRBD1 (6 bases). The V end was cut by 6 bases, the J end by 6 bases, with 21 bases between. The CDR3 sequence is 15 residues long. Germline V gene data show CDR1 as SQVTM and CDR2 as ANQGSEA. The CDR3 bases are TGCAGCGTAGAACGGGACACTCTTTGGAGAAACATTCAGTACTTC. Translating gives CSVERDTLWRNIQYF.

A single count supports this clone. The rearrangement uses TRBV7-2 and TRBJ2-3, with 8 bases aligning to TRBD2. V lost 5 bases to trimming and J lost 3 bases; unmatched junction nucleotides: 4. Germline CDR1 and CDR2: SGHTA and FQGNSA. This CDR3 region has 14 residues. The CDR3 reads CASSPGLATDTQYF. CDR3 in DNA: TGTGCCAGCAGCCCAGGACTAGCAACAGATACGCAGTATTTT.

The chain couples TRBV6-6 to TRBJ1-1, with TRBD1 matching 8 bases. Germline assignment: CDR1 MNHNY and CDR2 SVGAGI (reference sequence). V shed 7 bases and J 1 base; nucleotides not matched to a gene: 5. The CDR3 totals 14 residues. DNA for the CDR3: TGTGCCAGCACCCTCAGGGGGCAGAACACTGAAGCTTTCTTT. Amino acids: CASTLRGQNTEAFF.

The CDR3 protein is CASSLRLAGGTDTQYF. CDR3 DNA: TGTGCCAGCAGTTTACGGCTAGCGGGGGGCACAGATACGCAGTATTTT. The V call is TRBV27, the J call TRBJ2-3; 10 nucleotides line up with TRBD2. CDR1 and CDR2 (germline): MNHEY, SMNVEV (reference sequence). V gave up 2 bases and J gave up 1 base; unmatched junction bases: 3. This CDR3 has 16 residues.

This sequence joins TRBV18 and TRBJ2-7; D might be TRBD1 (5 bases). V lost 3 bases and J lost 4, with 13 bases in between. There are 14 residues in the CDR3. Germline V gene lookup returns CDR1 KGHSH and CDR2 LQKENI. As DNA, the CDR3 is TGTGCCAGCTCACCGCAGGGTGAAGGGTACGAGCAGTACTTC. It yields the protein CASSPQGEGYEQYF.

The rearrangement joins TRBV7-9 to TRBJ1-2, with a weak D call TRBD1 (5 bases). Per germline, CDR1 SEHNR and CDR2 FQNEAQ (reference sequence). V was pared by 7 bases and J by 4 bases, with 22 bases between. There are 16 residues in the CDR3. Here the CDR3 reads CASIPLGGVFSYGYTF. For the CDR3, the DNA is TGTGCCAGCATTCCCCTAGGAGGGGTGTTTAGCTATGGCTACACCTTC.

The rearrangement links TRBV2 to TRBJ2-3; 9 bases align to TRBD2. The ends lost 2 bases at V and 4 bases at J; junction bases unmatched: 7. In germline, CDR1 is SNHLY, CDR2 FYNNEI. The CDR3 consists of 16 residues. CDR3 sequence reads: CASSEIRREGSDTQYF. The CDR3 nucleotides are TGTGCCAGCAGTGAAATTAGGCGGGAGGGGTCAGATACGCAGTATTTT. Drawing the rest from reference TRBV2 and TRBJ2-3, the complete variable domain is EPEVTQTPSHQVTQMGQEVILRCVPISNHLYFYWYRQILGQKVEFLVSFYNNEISEKSEIFDDQFSVERPDGSNFTLKIRSTKLEDSAMYFCASSEIRREGSDTQYFGPGTRLTVL.

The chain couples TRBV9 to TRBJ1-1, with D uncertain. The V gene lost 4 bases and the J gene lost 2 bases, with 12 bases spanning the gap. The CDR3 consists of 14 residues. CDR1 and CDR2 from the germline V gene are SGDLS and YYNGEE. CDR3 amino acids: CASSPRTANTEAFF. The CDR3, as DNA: TGTGCCAGCAGCCCAAGGACGGCTAACACTGAAGCTTTCTTT.

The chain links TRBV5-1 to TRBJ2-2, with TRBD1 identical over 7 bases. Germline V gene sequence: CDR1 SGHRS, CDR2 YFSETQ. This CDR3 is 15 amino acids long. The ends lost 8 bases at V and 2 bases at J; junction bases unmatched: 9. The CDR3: CASNRGTANTGELFF. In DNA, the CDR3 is TGCGCCAGTAATAGGGGGACAGCAAACACCGGGGAGCTGTTTTTT. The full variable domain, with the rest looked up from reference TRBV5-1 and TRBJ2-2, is KAGVTQTPRYLIKTRGQQVTLSCSPISGHRSVSWYQQTPGQGLQFLFEYFSETQRNKGNFPGRFSGRQFSNSRSEMNVSTLELGDSALYLCASNRGTANTGELFFGEGSRLTVL.

The CDR3 DNA reads TGTGCCAGCAGTTTGGGCGGAGCTACAGATACGCAGTATTTT. Protein product: CASSLGGATDTQYF. The rearrangement links TRBV6-6 to TRBJ2-3; D ambiguous. Trimming stripped 4 bases from V and 3 bases from J, with 11 bases between. The germline V gene encodes CDR1 MNHNY and CDR2 SVGAGI (reference sequence). This CDR3 has 14 residues.

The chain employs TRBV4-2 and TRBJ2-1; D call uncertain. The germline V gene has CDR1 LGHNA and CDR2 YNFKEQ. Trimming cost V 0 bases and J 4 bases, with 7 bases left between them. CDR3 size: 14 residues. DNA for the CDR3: TGTGCCAGCAGCCAAGATCTCGGATACAATGAGCAGTTCTTC. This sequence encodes CASSQDLGYNEQFF.

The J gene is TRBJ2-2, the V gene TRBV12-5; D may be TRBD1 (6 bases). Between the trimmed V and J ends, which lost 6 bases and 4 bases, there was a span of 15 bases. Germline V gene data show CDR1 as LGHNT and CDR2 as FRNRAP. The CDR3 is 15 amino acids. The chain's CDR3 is CASGPRGTATGELFF. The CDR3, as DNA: TGTGCTAGTGGACCGAGGGGGACGGCCACCGGGGAGCTGTTTTTT. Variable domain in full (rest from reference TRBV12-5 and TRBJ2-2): DARVTQTPRHKVTEMGQEVTMRCQPILGHNTVFWYRQTMMQGLELLAYFRNRAPLDDSGMPKDRFSAEMPDATLATLKIQPSEPRDSAVYFCASGPRGTATGELFFGEGSRLTVL.

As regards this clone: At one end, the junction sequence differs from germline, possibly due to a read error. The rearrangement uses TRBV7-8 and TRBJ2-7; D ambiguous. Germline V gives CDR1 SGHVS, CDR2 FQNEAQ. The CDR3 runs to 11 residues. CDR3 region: CASSSRYEQCF. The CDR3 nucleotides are TGTGCCAGCAGCTCCCGCTACGAGCAGTGCTTC.

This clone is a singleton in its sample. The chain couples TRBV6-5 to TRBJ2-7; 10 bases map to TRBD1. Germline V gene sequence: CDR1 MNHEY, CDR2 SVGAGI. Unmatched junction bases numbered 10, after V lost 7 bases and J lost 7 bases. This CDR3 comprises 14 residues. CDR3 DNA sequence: TGTGCCAGCAAGGCCGGGGACAGGGGAGGAGAGCAGTACTTC. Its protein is CASKAGDRGGEQYF.

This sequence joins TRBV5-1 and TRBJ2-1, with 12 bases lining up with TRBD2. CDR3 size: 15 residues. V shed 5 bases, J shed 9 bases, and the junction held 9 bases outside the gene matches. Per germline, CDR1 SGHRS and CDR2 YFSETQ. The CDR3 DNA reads TGCGCCAGCAGTCCCGGACTAGCGGGGTACGGTGAGCAGTTCTTC. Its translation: CASSPGLAGYGEQFF.